The source of this T cell receptor beta chain is a study of blood T cell repertoires in COVID-19 (TCRdb year 2020). Regarding the research as a whole: Collaborator samples came from the United States, Italy and Spain and covered acute and convalescent phases of COVID-19. The material from the prospective study consisted of cDNA or gDNA derived from T cells, B-cell-depleted T cells, or PBMCs. The dataset comprised deeply sampled blood TCRbeta repertoires from subjects exposed to, actively infected with, or recovered from COVID-19. The repertoires were released in a freely available public database meant as a resource for research on the immune response to SARS-CoV-2. Samples were obtained from the ongoing ImmuneRACE study (first 160 participants) and from some 1,200 subjects provided by 6 global collaborators. Sample metadata almost always included a de-identified subject ID, COVID-19 status, age in years and sex. Where HLA class I and class II types were available, the types were taken from metadata supplied by the sample provider, not from assay-based typing. The paper's findings and limits, for the study overall: How much clinical and demographic metadata was included differed by source and by participant, and the metadata was provided uncurated.

The collaborating institutions used their own protocols to collect whole blood in K2EDTA tubes. For TCRbeta analysis, collaborators shipped samples in one of three forms: frozen whole blood, isolated PBMCs, or DNA extracted from either of those sample types. The immunoSEQ Assay, a bias-controlled multiplex PCR, was used to amplify TCRbeta CDR3 regions from genomic DNA. The source study handled its data this way. The number of nucleated cells in each sample was estimated by amplification of reference gene primers within the assay. To quantify the absolute abundance of each unique TCRbeta CDR3 rearrangement, sequence reads were collapsed and filtered. Productive Simpson clonality was computed per sample as the square root of Simpson's diversity index over productive rearrangements. Imported from immuneACCESS, the table was reduced by TCRdb to in-frame sequences with V and J called. These copies leave out some clones; in studies compared against another copy, an unresolved V gene accounts for under half, and the cause of the remainder is not known. For V, J and clone size, that table is used; D and trimming come from the DNA. The sample contains 30,000 to 35,000 clones, around nine tenths of them found a single time. The ten largest account for around 14% of the sample.

A note on this clone: Its antigen remains unidentified. No much larger clonotype is one base removed from it; base qualities were not supplied.

The source of this sequence is a man aged 60 to 69 with active COVID-19. The sequenced sample was peripheral blood.

CDR3 protein: CASSLIKEGATKNIQYF. The nucleotides are TGTGCCAGCAGTTTAATTAAGGAGGGGGCAACCAAAAACATTCAGTACTTC. Recombination connected TRBV28 to TRBJ2-4; the D segment could be TRBD1, given 7 matching bases. V gives up 2 bases and J gives up 2 bases, and the segment between their germline ends measures 16 bases. From cysteine to phenylalanine, the CDR3 is 17 amino acids long. Only the CDR3 region is kept as DNA, spanning 51 bases read in frame from base 1. CDR1 and CDR2 were assigned from the germline V gene as MDHEN and SYDVKM.